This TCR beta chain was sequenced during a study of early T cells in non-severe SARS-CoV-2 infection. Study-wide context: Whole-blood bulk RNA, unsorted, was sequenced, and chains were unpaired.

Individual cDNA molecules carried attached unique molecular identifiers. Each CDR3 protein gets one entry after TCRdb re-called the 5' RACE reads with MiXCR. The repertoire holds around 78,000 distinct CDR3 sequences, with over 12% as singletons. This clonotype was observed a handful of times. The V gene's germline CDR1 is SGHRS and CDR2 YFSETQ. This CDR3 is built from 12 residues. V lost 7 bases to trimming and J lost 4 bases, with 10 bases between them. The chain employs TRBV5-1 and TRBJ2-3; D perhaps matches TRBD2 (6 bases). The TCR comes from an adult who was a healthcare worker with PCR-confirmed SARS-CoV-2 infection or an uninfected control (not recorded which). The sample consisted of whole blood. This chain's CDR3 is CASLGTSDTQYF. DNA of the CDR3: TGCGCCAGCCTCGGGACTTCAGATACGCAGTATTTT.